A selection of T cell receptor beta chains follows, all from one sample in a study of OX40 agonist ivuxolimab in advanced cancers. Assay used: immunoSEQ multiplex PCR; TCRdb lists only in-frame clones, some missing. The sample lists 90,000 to 100,000 clones; 95% to 96% were seen once. The specimen was CD4+ or CD8+ T cells sorted from blood, collected in a trial of the OX40 agonist ivuxolimab. The receptors stem from an adult with an advanced solid tumor such as melanoma, head and neck, liver or kidney cancer. Both conserved end residues are part of each CDR3. A D gene is named only where the DNA matches it firmly. Where a row states a size, it is once, few, many or the class of an expanded clone; other rows omit it.

size: -
V: TRBV9
J: TRBJ2-1
D: -
CDR3: CASRATDNEQFF
DNA: TGTGCCAGCAGGGCCACGGACAATGAGCAGTTCTTC

size: -
V: TRBV21-1
J: TRBJ2-1
D: -
CDR3: CASSKPPGGHNEQFF
DNA: TGTGCCAGCAGCAAACCCCCAGGGGGCCACAATGAGCAGTTCTTC

size: -
V: TRBV7-6
J: TRBJ2-7
D: TRBD2
CDR3: CASSSGTSYYEQYF
DNA: TGTGCCAGCAGCTCGGGGACTAGCTATTACGAGCAGTACTTC

size: -
V: TRBV28
J: TRBJ2-3
D: TRBD1
CDR3: CASSSGQGSDTQYF
DNA: TGTGCCAGCAGCTCGGGACAGGGTTCAGATACGCAGTATTTT

size: -
V: TRBV5-4
J: TRBJ2-5
D: TRBD2
CDR3: CASSILGTSGGQETQYF
DNA: TGTGCCAGCAGCATACTGGGGACTAGCGGGGGGCAAGAGACCCAGTACTTC

size: -
V: TRBV7-9
J: TRBJ2-3
D: -
CDR3: CASSLTSGADTQYF
DNA: TGTGCCAGCAGCTTAACTTCAGGAGCAGATACGCAGTATTTT

size: -
V: TRBV6-5
J: TRBJ2-2
D: -
CDR3: CASSLGGDTGELFF
DNA: TGTGCCAGCAGTTTAGGAGGAGACACCGGGGAGCTGTTTTTT

size: -
V: TRBV28
J: TRBJ1-5
D: TRBD1
CDR3: CASSLLGQGLYSNQPQHF
DNA: TGTGCCAGCAGTTTACTTGGACAGGGTCTATATAGCAATCAGCCCCAGCATTTT

size: -
V: TRBV4-2
J: TRBJ2-7
D: TRBD1
CDR3: CASSLGTGRYEQYF
DNA: TGTGCCAGCAGCCTAGGGACAGGGAGGTACGAGCAGTACTTC

size: -
V: TRBV6-1
J: TRBJ1-2
D: -
CDR3: CASRTTGTGGYTF
DNA: TGTGCCAGCAGGACGACAGGAACCGGTGGCTACACCTTC

size: -
V: TRBV9
J: TRBJ2-3
D: -
CDR3: CASSVGRRTDTQYF
DNA: TGTGCCAGCAGCGTAGGAAGGCGCACAGATACGCAGTATTTT

size: -
V: TRBV5-6
J: TRBJ2-7
D: TRBD2
CDR3: CASSSGGAGVGWYEQYF
DNA: TGTGCCAGCAGCTCTGGCGGGGCGGGAGTTGGCTGGTACGAGCAGTACTTC

size: -
V: TRBV19
J: TRBJ2-7
D: TRBD2
CDR3: CASSPGTSGSYEQYF
DNA: TGTGCCAGTAGTCCCGGGACTAGCGGGAGCTACGAGCAGTACTTC

size: -
V: TRBV7-9
J: TRBJ1-1
D: TRBD1
CDR3: CASSPGTVEAFF
DNA: TGTGCCAGCAGTCCCGGGACAGTCGAAGCTTTCTTT

size: -
V: TRBV11-2
J: TRBJ1-1
D: -
CDR3: CASSKDVEAFF
DNA: TGTGCCAGCAGCAAGGACGTTGAAGCTTTCTTT

size: -
V: TRBV19
J: TRBJ2-2
D: TRBD1
CDR3: CASSQQGIFSGELFF
DNA: TGTGCCAGTAGTCAACAGGGGATTTTCAGCGGGGAGCTGTTTTTT

size: -
V: TRBV11-2
J: TRBJ2-3
D: TRBD2
CDR3: CASSFSGSFTDTQYF
DNA: TGTGCCAGCAGCTTTAGCGGGTCCTTCACAGATACGCAGTATTTT

size: -
V: TRBV5-6
J: TRBJ1-5
D: -
CDR3: CASSLAGSQPQHF
DNA: TGTGCCAGCAGCTTGGCTGGATCTCAGCCCCAGCATTTT

size: -
V: TRBV21-1
J: TRBJ2-7
D: -
CDR3: CASSKGQNEQYF
DNA: TGTGCCAGCAGCAAAGGACAGAACGAGCAGTACTTC

size: -
V: TRBV4-2
J: TRBJ2-1
D: -
CDR3: CASSQAGLSSYNEQFF
DNA: TGTGCCAGCAGCCAAGCTGGGTTGTCCTCCTACAATGAGCAGTTCTTC

size: -
V: TRBV5-1
J: TRBJ2-7
D: -
CDR3: CASSLDELYEQYF
DNA: TGCGCCAGCAGCTTGGACGAGTTGTACGAGCAGTACTTC

size: -
V: TRBV19
J: TRBJ1-1
D: -
CDR3: CASGTGSTEAFF
DNA: TGTGCCAGTGGAACAGGGAGTACTGAAGCTTTCTTT

size: -
V: TRBV29-1
J: TRBJ1-1
D: TRBD1
CDR3: CSVAGTELPNLNTEAFF
DNA: TGCAGCGTTGCCGGGACAGAACTCCCAAATCTGAACACTGAAGCTTTCTTT

size: -
V: TRBV5-8
J: TRBJ2-1
D: TRBD1
CDR3: CASSEGTGVDEQFF
DNA: TGTGCCAGCAGCGAGGGGACAGGGGTTGATGAGCAGTTCTTC

size: -
V: TRBV2
J: TRBJ2-3
D: TRBD1
CDR3: CARGTGRWTDTQYF
DNA: TGTGCCAGGGGGACAGGGCGATGGACAGATACGCAGTATTTT

size: few
V: TRBV13
J: TRBJ2-7
D: TRBD1
CDR3: CASSLGQGGYEQYF
DNA: TGTGCCAGCAGCTTAGGACAGGGGGGCTACGAGCAGTACTTC

size: -
V: TRBV2
J: TRBJ1-2
D: -
CDR3: CASSEETDGYTF
DNA: TGTGCCAGCAGTGAAGAGACGGATGGCTACACCTTC

size: -
V: TRBV5-1
J: TRBJ1-2
D: TRBD1
CDR3: CASSTGTGPYGYTF
DNA: TGCGCCAGCAGCACGGGGACAGGGCCCTATGGCTACACCTTC

size: -
V: TRBV6-5
J: TRBJ2-7
D: -
CDR3: CASRPLGQTYEQYF
DNA: TGTGCCAGCCGTCCCCTCGGACAGACCTACGAGCAGTACTTC

size: -
V: TRBV6-6
J: TRBJ1-1
D: TRBD1
CDR3: CATRDRGQTEAFF
DNA: TGTGCCACCCGGGACAGGGGGCAAACTGAAGCTTTCTTT

size: -
V: TRBV6-5
J: TRBJ1-1
D: -
CDR3: CASNLRYNTEAFF
DNA: TGTGCCAGCAACCTACGGTATAACACTGAAGCTTTCTTT

size: few
V: TRBV7-2
J: TRBJ2-3
D: TRBD2
CDR3: CASSLLAGRAVTDTQYF
DNA: TGTGCCAGCAGCTTACTAGCGGGGAGGGCCGTCACAGATACGCAGTATTTT

size: -
V: TRBV27
J: TRBJ2-7
D: TRBD1
CDR3: CASSLTGVYEQYF
DNA: TGTGCCAGCAGTTTAACAGGGGTCTACGAGCAGTACTTC

size: -
V: TRBV30
J: TRBJ2-3
D: TRBD2
CDR3: CAWSVGAGGADTQYF
DNA: TGTGCCTGGAGTGTTGGGGCGGGGGGCGCGGATACGCAGTATTTT

size: once
V: TRBV5-8
J: TRBJ1-5
D: TRBD1
CDR3: CASSLGQGGQPQHF
DNA: TGTGCCAGCAGCCTGGGACAGGGGGGACAGCCCCAGCATTTT

size: -
V: TRBV6-6
J: TRBJ1-5
D: TRBD1
CDR3: CASSSRQGSNQPQHF
DNA: TGTGCCAGCAGTTCCCGACAGGGTAGCAATCAGCCCCAGCATTTT

size: -
V: TRBV19
J: TRBJ2-1
D: TRBD2
CDR3: CASSIPVGAGWGNEQFF
DNA: TGTGCCAGTAGTATCCCTGTGGGAGCGGGATGGGGGAATGAGCAGTTCTTC

size: -
V: TRBV28
J: TRBJ2-3
D: TRBD2
CDR3: CASSLPTPGTSGTSTDTQYF
DNA: TGTGCCAGCAGTTTGCCGACTCCCGGGACTAGCGGGACTAGCACAGATACGCAGTATTTT

size: -
V: TRBV14
J: TRBJ1-6
D: -
CDR3: CASSQDVGAGNSPLHF
DNA: TGTGCCAGCAGCCAAGACGTAGGGGCAGGTAATTCACCCCTCCACTTT

size: -
V: TRBV7-9
J: TRBJ2-3
D: TRBD2
CDR3: CASSSTSGADGYTQYF
DNA: TGTGCCAGCAGCTCGACTAGCGGGGCTGACGGTTATACGCAGTATTTT

size: -
V: TRBV4-3
J: TRBJ2-2
D: TRBD2
CDR3: CASSQDRTSGRAGELFF
DNA: TGCGCCAGCAGCCAAGATAGGACTAGCGGGAGAGCCGGGGAGCTGTTTTTT

size: -
V: TRBV4-1
J: TRBJ1-1
D: -
CDR3: CASSQELWGQMNTEAFF
DNA: TGCGCCAGCAGCCAAGAGCTATGGGGGCAGATGAACACTGAAGCTTTCTTT

size: -
V: TRBV5-1
J: TRBJ2-7
D: -
CDR3: CASSLGDGSYEQYF
DNA: TGCGCCAGCAGCTTGGGGGACGGCTCCTACGAGCAGTACTTC

size: -
V: TRBV19
J: TRBJ2-7
D: -
CDR3: CASSSGRTYEQYF
DNA: TGTGCCAGTAGTTCGGGGCGAACCTACGAGCAGTACTTC

size: once
V: TRBV7-9
J: TRBJ1-3
D: -
CDR3: CASSPREHSRDTIYF
DNA: TGTGCCAGCAGCCCCCGGGAGCACTCGAGAGACACCATATATTTT

size: -
V: TRBV7-3
J: TRBJ2-5
D: -
CDR3: CASSLTGAETQYF
DNA: TGTGCCAGCAGCTTAACAGGGGCAGAGACCCAGTACTTC

size: once
V: TRBV30
J: TRBJ2-7
D: -
CDR3: CAWERDGTYEQYF
DNA: TGTGCCTGGGAAAGGGACGGTACCTACGAGCAGTACTTC

size: -
V: TRBV19
J: TRBJ1-4
D: -
CDR3: CASAWGTANEKLFF
DNA: TGTGCCAGTGCCTGGGGGACCGCTAATGAAAAACTGTTTTTT

size: -
V: TRBV29-1
J: TRBJ1-1
D: -
CDR3: CSAWDGLNTEAFF
DNA: TGCAGCGCGTGGGACGGCCTGAACACTGAAGCTTTCTTT